Listed below are T cell receptor beta chains from one sample, sequenced in a study of blood T cell repertoires in COVID-19. Clones were read by immunoSEQ multiplex PCR, and TCRdb kept only the in-frame ones, dropping some. The sample has about 210,000 clones; 85% are singletons. The sample was peripheral blood. These TCRs come from a woman aged 70-85 years with COVID-19, enrolled during active disease. CDR3s leave out the opening cysteine and the closing phenylalanine or tryptophan. D genes are given only for firm matches. For some rows the clone size is stated as once, few or many, or as a class when expanded; others skip it.

size,V,J,D,CDR3
NA,TRBV11-2,TRBJ2-2,NA,ASSLDNSKVGELF
NA,TRBV6-6,TRBJ1-4,TRBD1,ASSSTGGTNEKLF
NA,TRBV11-2,TRBJ2-2,NA,ASSSRGVANTGELF
NA,TRBV11-2,TRBJ1-6,TRBD1,ASSLPPGGGSPLH
NA,TRBV3-1/TRBV3-2,TRBJ1-2,TRBD1,ASSQGPPGGSYT
NA,TRBV5-8,TRBJ2-2,NA,ASSITGPGELF
NA,TRBV19,TRBJ2-5,TRBD1,ASSPTTGGQETQY
once,TRBV11-2,TRBJ2-5,NA,ASSRTGRAQETQY
few,TRBV7-2,TRBJ1-2,TRBD1,ASSLVPQGRGYGYT
few,TRBV7-2,TRBJ1-1,TRBD1,ASSLGQAYTEAF
NA,TRBV6-5,TRBJ2-1,NA,ASAPLAEQF
NA,TRBV27,TRBJ2-1,TRBD1,ASSFRTGATPWGQF
few,TRBV6-5,TRBJ2-1,TRBD2,ASTSGLYNEQF
NA,TRBV23-1,TRBJ2-1,TRBD1,ASSLTGGVWSEQF
NA,TRBV4-3,TRBJ1-2,NA,ASSQDLGRNYGYT